This T cell receptor (beta chain) was identified during a study of chemoradiotherapy in HPV16-positive cancers. The CDR3 contains 17 residues. V gave up 0 bases and J gave up 0 bases, with 13 bases separating them. CDR1 SGHDT and CDR2 YYEEEE come from the germline V gene. Whole-study results and caveats: Functional assays defining HPV-specific T cells used only two HPV16-positive patients.

TCRdb's table, derived via immunoSEQ multiplex PCR, lists solely in-frame clones and lacks some. The data show 2,500 to 3,000 clones, over 65% seen once. Worth noting for this clone: Its target is unknown.

The J gene is TRBJ2-1, the V gene TRBV5-6; TRBD2 is a possible D gene (6 bases). The receptor was derived from a human donor with HPV-associated anogenital cancer. The sequencing here drew on tumor tissue, taken from a patient who underwent chemoradiotherapy. The DNA for the CDR3 is TGTGCCAGCAGCTTGGGCGCGGGGCTGAGCTCCTACAATGAGCAGTTCTTC. It encodes CASSLGAGLSSYNEQFF.